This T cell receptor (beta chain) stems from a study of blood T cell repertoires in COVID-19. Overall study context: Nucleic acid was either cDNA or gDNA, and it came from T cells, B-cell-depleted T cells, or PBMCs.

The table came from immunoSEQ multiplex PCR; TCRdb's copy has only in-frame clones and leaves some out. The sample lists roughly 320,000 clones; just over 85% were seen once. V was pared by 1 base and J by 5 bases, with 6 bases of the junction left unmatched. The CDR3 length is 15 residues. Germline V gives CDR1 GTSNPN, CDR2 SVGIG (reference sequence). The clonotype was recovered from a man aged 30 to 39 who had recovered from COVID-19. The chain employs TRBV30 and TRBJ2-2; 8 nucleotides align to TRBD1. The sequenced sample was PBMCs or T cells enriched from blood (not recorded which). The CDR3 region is CAWSGNRGMTGELFF. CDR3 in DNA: TGTGCCTGGAGTGGAAACAGGGGGATGACCGGGGAGCTGTTTTTT.